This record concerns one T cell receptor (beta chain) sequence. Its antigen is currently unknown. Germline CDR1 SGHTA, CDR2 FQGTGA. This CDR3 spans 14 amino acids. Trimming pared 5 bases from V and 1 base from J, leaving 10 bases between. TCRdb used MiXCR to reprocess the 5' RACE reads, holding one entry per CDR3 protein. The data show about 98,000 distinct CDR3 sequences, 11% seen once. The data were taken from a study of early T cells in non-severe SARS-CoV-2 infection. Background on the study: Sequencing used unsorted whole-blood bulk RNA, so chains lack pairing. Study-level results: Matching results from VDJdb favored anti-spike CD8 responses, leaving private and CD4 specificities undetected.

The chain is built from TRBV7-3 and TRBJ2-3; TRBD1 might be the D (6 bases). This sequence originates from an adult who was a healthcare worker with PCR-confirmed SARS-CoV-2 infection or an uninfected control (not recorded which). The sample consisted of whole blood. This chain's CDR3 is CASSVRQGTDTQYF. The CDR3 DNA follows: TGTGCCAGCAGCGTCCGACAGGGCACAGATACGCAGTATTTT.